This TCR beta chain was sequenced for a study of beta chain features in type 1 diabetes. Study conclusions and caveats: The question left open here concerned HLA type influencing TCRB rearrangement. Naive, central memory and regulatory TCRB repertoires appeared more similar among patients than healthy donors. Type 1 diabetes patients had moderately but significantly shorter TCRB CDR3s in all four CD4+ subsets. The study found fewer insertions and more deletions at VDJ junctions in type 1 diabetes patients. Any PCR bias toward short templates would affect both groups alike.

In germline, CDR1 is LNHDA, CDR2 SQIVND (reference sequence). CDR3 length: 15 amino acids. The junction had 8 bases not matched to a gene; V was cut back by 6 bases and J by 7 bases. Remarks on this clone: Its matching antigen is unknown.

Since all of the isolated RNA was reverse transcribed, expressed TCRB transcripts were what got sequenced. Sequencing used immunoSEQ multiplex PCR; TCRdb keeps in-frame clones, though not all of them. The sample consists of about 170,000 clones, under 9.5% of them appearing once. The sequencing sample was made of central memory CD4+ T cells from blood. The TCR comes from a man aged 18 to 29 with type 1 diabetes. The rearrangement uses TRBV19 and TRBJ2-1; 11 bases agree with TRBD1. The CDR3: CASRPGQGAGNEQFF. CDR3 DNA sequence: TGTGCCAGTAGGCCAGGACAGGGGGCCGGGAATGAGCAGTTCTTC.